This T cell receptor beta chain is from a study of blood T cells in healthy people across ages. Findings and limits, study-wide: Diversity estimates from one million T cells were considered underestimates.

Next came a second PCR, run for about 7 to 11 cycles, which used a sample-barcoded 5' primer along with a J-beta primer mix. Researchers report that a template-switch adaptor with 12 random nucleotides tagged each cDNA molecule. Sequencing recovered at least 3 million CDR3-containing paired-end reads from each sample. TCRdb called the 5' RACE reads again in MiXCR, with one record for every CDR3 protein. The profile covers approximately 790,000 distinct CDR3 sequences, with around 68% appearing a single time and roughly a quarter taken by the ten largest. Per sample, extraction of total RNA gave at least 5.5 micrograms in every case. Points on this clonotype: Antigen specificity is unknown.

The CDR3 loop spans 16 amino acids. Germline loops: CDR1 SGHTA, CDR2 FQGNSA. V gave up 1 base and J gave up 2 bases; unmatched junction bases: 6. The clonotype was recovered from a man under 40 in good health. The rearrangement links TRBV7-2 to TRBJ2-3, with 7 positions matching TRBD2. The sequenced sample was blood. CDR3 protein: CASSLGLAPNTDTQYF. CDR3 DNA sequence: TGTGCCAGCAGCTTAGGACTAGCCCCGAACACAGATACGCAGTATTTT. Full variable domain (missing parts from reference TRBV7-2 and TRBJ2-3): GAGVSQSPSNKVTEKGKDVELRCDPISGHTALYWYRQSLGQGLEFLIYFQGNSAPDKSGLPSDRFSAERTGGSVSTLTIQRTQQEDSAVYLCASSLGLAPNTDTQYFGPGTRLTVL.